A single sample gave rise to the 24 T cell receptor beta chains below, sequenced in a study of beta chain features in type 1 diabetes. Expressed TCRB transcripts were sequenced after all isolated RNA was converted to cDNA. Repertoires were generated with immunoSEQ multiplex PCR, while TCRdb's copy carries only in-frame clones and drops some. The sample holds 350,000 to 400,000 clones; over 13% are singletons and the top ten take about 0.018%. Sequencing used naive CD4+ T cells from blood. Every receptor here comes from a woman aged 18-35 years in good health.

This clone was counted a few times. The rearrangement joins TRBV6-5 to TRBJ2-1, with 8 bases aligning to TRBD2. V was clipped by 4 bases and J by 10 bases; unmatched bases: 6. The germline CDR1 and CDR2 sequences are MNHEY and SVGAGI. This CDR3 region has 13 residues. DNA of the CDR3: TGTGCCAGCAGTTGGGCGGGAGGATGGGAGCAGTTCTTC. This gives the protein CASSWAGGWEQFF.

The chain recombines TRBV7-9 with TRBJ2-1; 9 bases map to TRBD1. There are 15 residues in the CDR3. Germline V CDR1 and CDR2: SEHNR, FQNEAQ (reference sequence). Trimming cost V 5 bases and J 8 bases; bases outside gene matches: 10. The CDR3 loop is CASSIQRTGADEQFF. CDR3 in DNA: TGTGCCAGCAGCATACAAAGGACAGGGGCAGATGAGCAGTTCTTC.

This clone showed up just a few times. The rearrangement joins TRBV7-9 to TRBJ2-6; possibly TRBD1 for D (5 bases). Deletions cut 8 bases from V and 4 bases from J, with 15 bases between. This CDR3 is built from 15 residues. The germline CDR1 and CDR2 sequences are SEHNR and FQNEAQ (reference sequence). The CDR3 sequence is CASRSTGSGANVLTF. The CDR3 coding sequence is TGTGCCAGCCGGTCTACAGGCTCCGGGGCCAACGTCCTGACTTTC.

The table lists this clone with a few counts. The rearrangement uses TRBV6-6 and TRBJ1-2, with 8 bases that match TRBD1. The germline gives CDR1 MNHNY, CDR2 SVGAGI (reference sequence). Unmatched junction bases numbered 7, after V lost 6 bases and J lost 4 bases. This CDR3 contains 14 residues. CDR3 nucleotide sequence: TGTGCCAGCAGCATAGACAGGGGAGCCTATGGCTACACCTTC. Translation: CASSIDRGAYGYTF.

The chain employs TRBV10-3 and TRBJ1-1; D possibly corresponds to TRBD1 (5 bases). V was trimmed by 0 bases and J by 2 bases, leaving 13 bases between them. CDR3 length: 16 residues. Germline CDR1 ENHRY, CDR2 SYGVKD. The DNA for the CDR3 is TGTGCCATCAGTGAGTCGGCAGGTGGGGCCAACACTGAAGCTTTCTTT. Amino acids: CAISESAGGANTEAFF.

Only a few counts were recorded for this clone. The rearrangement links TRBV30 to TRBJ2-5, with 8 bases identical to TRBD2. J was trimmed by 6 bases and V by 1 base; bases with no gene match: 7. Looked up from germline, CDR1 is GTSNPN and CDR2 is SVGIG (reference sequence). The CDR3 covers 14 residues. The CDR3 nucleotides are TGTGCCTGGAGTGGGGCGGGAGGATGGCAGACCCAGTACTTC. Protein: CAWSGAGGWQTQYF.

CDR3 coding DNA: TGTGCCAGCGCCTGGGATGGGACTGGGCAAGAGACCCAGTACTTC. Amino acid sequence: CASAWDGTGQETQYF. The rearrangement joins TRBV11-2 to TRBJ2-5; the D gene is possibly TRBD2 (6 bases). Germline assignment: CDR1 SGHAT and CDR2 FQNNGV. CDR3 length: 15 amino acids. The V gene lost 8 bases and the J gene lost 2 bases, with 18 bases spanning the gap.

The rearrangement uses TRBV13 and TRBJ2-7; 9 bases are a match to TRBD1. This CDR3 spans 14 amino acids. With V trimmed by 6 bases and J by 4 bases, 7 bases remained unmatched. Per germline, CDR1 PRHDT and CDR2 FYEKMQ (reference sequence). The CDR3 sequence: CASSPDRGRYEQYF. The CDR3 DNA sequence: TGTGCCAGCAGTCCAGACAGGGGGAGGTACGAGCAGTACTTC.

This chain uses TRBV5-1 with TRBJ2-1; unclear D gene. CDR3 size: 11 residues. Deletions cut 4 bases from V and 9 bases from J, with 8 bases between. Germline lookup yields CDR1 SGHRS and CDR2 YFSETQ. CDR3 nucleotides: TGCGCCAGCAGCAGAACTATTGAGCAGTTCTTC. It is translated as CASSRTIEQFF.

This rearrangement joins TRBV28 to TRBJ2-5; D ambiguous. Germline values: CDR1 MDHEN, CDR2 SYDVKM. The CDR3 spans 10 residues. Trimming left V 5 bases short and J 7 bases short, with 5 bases between. CDR3 in amino acids: CASSERTQYF. The CDR3 coding sequence is TGTGCCAGCAGTGAGAGGACCCAGTACTTC.

This clone has a handful of counts. This chain's CDR3 is CAWSGDPGTGLSYNEQFF. Here the CDR3 DNA reads TGTGCCTGGAGTGGGGACCCCGGGACAGGGCTTTCCTACAATGAGCAGTTCTTC. The chain couples TRBV30 to TRBJ2-1, with 9 bases aligning to TRBD1. The germline gives CDR1 GTSNPN, CDR2 SVGIG (reference sequence). The CDR3 is 18 amino acids. Germline trimming cut 1 base from V and 1 base from J; bases unmatched to any gene: 11.

The rearrangement links TRBV29-1 to TRBJ1-1; 7 nucleotides line up with TRBD1. Trimming removed 1 base from V and 3 bases from J; junction bases left unmatched: 8. CDR3 length: 15 amino acids. Germline lookup yields CDR1 SQVTM and CDR2 ANQGSEA. CDR3 nucleotide sequence: TGCAGCGTTGAAGTCAGGGGGAAGTTTGACACTGAAGCTTTCTTT. Protein product: CSVEVRGKFDTEAFF.

This rearrangement joins TRBV19 to TRBJ2-4; the D gene is possibly TRBD2 (6 bases). CDR1 is LNHDA, CDR2 SQIVND, per germline (reference sequence). This CDR3 spans 14 amino acids. Trimming pared 7 bases from V and 3 bases from J, leaving 13 bases between. The CDR3 DNA sequence: TGTGCCAGTAAACCGGGACTTTTCAAAAACATTCAGTACTTC. It is translated as CASKPGLFKNIQYF. Full variable domain (remainder filled in from reference TRBV19 and TRBJ2-4): DGGITQSPKYLFRKEGQNVTLSCEQNLNHDAMYWYRQDPGQGLRLIYYSQIVNDFQKGDIAEGYSVSREKKESFPLTVTSAQKNPTAFYLCASKPGLFKNIQYFGAGTRLSVL.

The rearrangement links TRBV9 to TRBJ1-2, with D hard to call. Germline V gives CDR1 SGDLS, CDR2 YYNGEE. V gave up 4 bases and J gave up 0 bases, with 13 bases separating them. This CDR3 has 15 amino acids. CDR3 in amino acids: CASSPPFGANYGYTF. CDR3 sequence (DNA): TGTGCCAGCAGCCCACCTTTTGGAGCTAACTATGGCTACACCTTC.

This chain joins TRBV11-2 and TRBJ2-3, with unresolved D. Germline CDR1 and CDR2: SGHAT and FQNNGV. With 5 bases removed from V and 5 bases from J, the gap between germline ends came to 8 bases. The CDR3 is made up of 12 amino acids. The CDR3 DNA reads TGTGCCAGCAGCCACAGCCGAGATACGCAGTATTTT. Translating gives CASSHSRDTQYF.

The chain links TRBV7-4 to TRBJ1-5, with a weak D call TRBD1 (5 bases). CDR1 is SGHVT and CDR2 is SQSDAQ in the germline V gene. CDR3 length: 16 amino acids. The V and J ends lost 3 bases and 4 bases respectively, with 16 bases between them. This chain's CDR3 is CASSLNPRASNQPQHF. The DNA for the CDR3 is TGTGCCAGCAGCTTGAACCCCAGGGCTTCGAATCAGCCCCAGCATTTT.

In this sample, this clone turned up a few times. CDR3 loop: CAWNRYRVEAFF. CDR3 sequence (DNA): TGTGCCTGGAACCGATACAGGGTTGAAGCTTTCTTT. The gene calls are TRBV30 and TRBJ1-1; perhaps TRBD1 as D (6 bases). The ends were cut back, 4 bases at V and 7 bases at J, with 13 bases in the middle. The germline gives CDR1 GTSNPN, CDR2 SVGIG (reference sequence). This CDR3 has 12 residues.

This clone has just a few counts. The chain couples TRBV28 to TRBJ2-7; TRBD2 matches at 8 bases. V shed 7 bases, J shed 0 bases, and the junction held 11 bases outside the gene matches. The CDR3 is 16 residues long. Germline V gives CDR1 MDHEN, CDR2 SYDVKM. CDR3 sequence: CASTLGRREASYEQYF. The CDR3 region has the DNA TGTGCCAGCACCCTGGGGCGGCGGGAGGCCTCCTACGAGCAGTACTTC.

This clone showed up just a few times. The chain combines TRBV21-1 with TRBJ2-5; no DNA check was done on the table's D call, TRBD2. TRBV21-1 is assigned pseudogene status. The CDR3 is 15 residues long. The CDR3 DNA sequence: TGTGCCAGCCTACGATCGGTAGAAAAACAAGAGACCCAGTACTTC. Translated: CASLRSVEKQETQYF.

This rearrangement joins TRBV30 to TRBJ2-1; the match to TRBD2 covers 9 bases. This CDR3 is built from 14 residues. The trim removed 2 bases at V and 10 bases at J, leaving 9 bases unmatched. The germline V gene has CDR1 GTSNPN and CDR2 SVGIG (reference sequence). The CDR3, as DNA: TGTGCCTGGAGTAAAAGCGGGAGGTTCGGAGAGCAGTTCTTC. It translates to CAWSKSGRFGEQFF.

This clone appeared a few times. The genes are TRBV6-6 and TRBJ2-3; TRBD1 is a possible D gene (6 bases). The germline V and J ends were trimmed by 6 bases and 4 bases, with 14 bases remaining between them. The CDR3 has 14 residues. Germline assignment: CDR1 MNHNY and CDR2 SVGAGI (reference sequence). The CDR3 nucleotides are TGTGCCAGCAGCCAGGGGCGGCGGGCAGATACGCAGTATTTT. Its translation: CASSQGRRADTQYF.

This clone was detected only a few times. This chain links TRBV15 with TRBJ2-1; D might be TRBD1 (6 bases). The V end was cut by 5 bases, the J end by 3 bases, with 14 bases between. This CDR3 spans 15 amino acids. In germline, CDR1 is LNHNV, CDR2 YYDKDF (reference sequence). The CDR3 DNA sequence: TGTGCCACCAGCTTCCGACAGGCGCGCTACAATGAGCAGTTCTTC. Translation gives CATSFRQARYNEQFF.

This clone came up a few times. DNA for the CDR3: TGTGCCTGGAGGGGTCAAGACAGAACCTACGAGCAGTACTTC. Encoded protein: CAWRGQDRTYEQYF. The chain recombines TRBV30 with TRBJ2-7; D is possibly TRBD1 (5 bases). CDR3 length: 14 amino acids. Trimming removed 3 bases from V and 2 bases from J, with 14 bases in between. The germline gives CDR1 GTSNPN, CDR2 SVGIG (reference sequence).

This clone was seen only a few times. V usage is TRBV18 and J usage is TRBJ1-2; D remains ambiguous. The germline gives CDR1 KGHSH, CDR2 LQKENI. V lost 3 bases and J 8 bases, leaving 16 bases between the germline ends. The CDR3 is 14 amino acids. CDR3 coding DNA: TGTGCCAGCTCACCTACGACCCCTCGGGTGGGCTACACCTTC. Its protein is CASSPTTPRVGYTF.